The following is a TCR beta chain sequence with its context. The antigen is undetermined. This record belongs to a study of OX40 agonist ivuxolimab in advanced cancers. Study information: Every 2 weeks, patients got intravenous ivuxolimab at one of six dose levels (0.01-10 mg/kg). Eligibility rules accepted prior anti-PD-1, anti-PD-L1 or anti-CTLA-4 therapy, and over 35% had some. Study-wide findings and caveats: Partial responders at 0.1-3.0 mg/kg showed near-lowest clonal expansion.

Enrollment shut out patients with autoimmune disease history or systemic immunosuppression. The repertoire was sequenced with immunoSEQ multiplex PCR; TCRdb's copy has only in-frame clones and lacks some. This sample yields under 90,000 clones, of which approximately 84% are seen a single time; less than 2.5% belongs to the top ten. Per germline, CDR1 SGHRS and CDR2 YFSETQ. V was pared by 1 base and J by 11 bases, with 18 bases between. CDR3 length: 14 amino acids. This chain connects TRBV5-1 to TRBJ1-1; tentatively, D is TRBD1 (5 bases). This sequence was found in an adult with an advanced solid tumor such as melanoma, head and neck, liver or kidney cancer. The source was CD4+ or CD8+ T cells sorted from blood, collected in a trial of the OX40 agonist ivuxolimab. The CDR3: CASSLLSGREAAFF. CDR3 in DNA: TGCGCCAGCAGCTTGCTCTCTGGCAGGGAGGCGGCTTTCTTT. Filled out from reference TRBV5-1 and TRBJ1-1, the complete variable domain reads KAGVTQTPRYLIKTRGQQVTLSCSPISGHRSVSWYQQTPGQGLQFLFEYFSETQRNKGNFPGRFSGRQFSNSRSEMNVSTLELGDSALYLCASSLLSGREAAFFGQGTRLTVV.